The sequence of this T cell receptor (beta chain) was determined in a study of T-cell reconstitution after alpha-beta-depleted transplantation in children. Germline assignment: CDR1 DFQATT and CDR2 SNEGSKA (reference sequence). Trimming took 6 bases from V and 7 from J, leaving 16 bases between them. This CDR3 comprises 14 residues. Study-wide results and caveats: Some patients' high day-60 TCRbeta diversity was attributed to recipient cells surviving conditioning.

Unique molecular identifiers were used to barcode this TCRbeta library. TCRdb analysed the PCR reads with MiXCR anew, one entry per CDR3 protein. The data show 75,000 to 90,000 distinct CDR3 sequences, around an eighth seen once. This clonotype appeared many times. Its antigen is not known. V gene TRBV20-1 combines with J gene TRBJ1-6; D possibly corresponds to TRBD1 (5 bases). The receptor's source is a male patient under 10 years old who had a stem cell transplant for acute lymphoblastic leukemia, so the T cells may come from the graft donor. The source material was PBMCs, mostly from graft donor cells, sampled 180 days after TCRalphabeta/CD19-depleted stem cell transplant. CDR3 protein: CSARPQRTNSPLHF. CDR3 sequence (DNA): TGCAGTGCGAGACCCCAGCGGACAAATTCACCCCTCCACTTT.